Listed here are 32 T cell receptor beta chains from one sample, sequenced in a study of control samples from healthy donors and cancer patients. TCRdb keeps only in-frame clones here, not all; method: immunoSEQ multiplex PCR. This table holds under 450,000 clones, approximately 90% found once. Sequences were obtained from PBMCs. These receptors were obtained from a man in his forties with head and neck cancer.

The V gene is TRBV28, the J gene TRBJ1-4; D is possibly TRBD1 (6 bases). The CDR3 is 15 amino acids. The germline V gene has CDR1 MDHEN and CDR2 SYDVKM. With 8 bases removed from V and 3 bases from J, the gap between germline ends came to 16 bases. The CDR3 reads CASVYSGVANEKLFF. The CDR3 nucleotides read TGTGCCAGCGTCTACTCAGGGGTGGCTAATGAAAAACTGTTTTTT.

The chain combines TRBV3-1 (or the pseudogene TRBV3-2) with TRBJ2-3, with TRBD2 as a possible D gene (5 bases). This CDR3 contains 15 residues. CDR1 LGHDT and CDR2 YNNKEL come from the germline V gene (reference sequence). The ends were cut back, 2 bases at V and 1 base at J, with 10 bases in the middle. The CDR3 DNA is TGTGCCAGCAGCCAACTAGCCGGGGGCACAGATACGCAGTATTTT. Amino acids: CASSQLAGGTDTQYF.

This clone came up a few times. This sequence joins TRBV2 and TRBJ2-7, with TRBD1 as a possible D gene (5 bases). The CDR3 is 11 residues long. The germline CDR1 and CDR2 sequences are SNHLY and FYNNEI. Trimming shortened V by 7 bases and J by 3 bases, and 7 bases separated the two germline ends. The CDR3, as DNA: TGTGCCAGCACAGGGTTCTACGAGCAGTACTTC. Translating it yields CASTGFYEQYF.

The rearrangement joins TRBV29-1 to TRBJ2-3; TRBD1 agrees at 8 bases. This CDR3 contains 14 residues. Germline V gives CDR1 SQVTM, CDR2 ANQGSEA. V shed 6 bases and J 0 bases; nucleotides not matched to a gene: 5. The CDR3 protein is CSVWTGWSTDTQYF. The DNA of the CDR3 is TGCAGCGTCTGGACAGGGTGGAGCACAGATACGCAGTATTTT.

The V gene is TRBV7-2, the J gene TRBJ2-5, with a possible D match to TRBD1 (6 bases). This CDR3 has 15 residues. V was pared by 3 bases and J by 4 bases, with 15 bases between. Germline-derived CDR1 and CDR2 are SGHTA and FQGNSA. This CDR3 reads CASSFRPGVGETQYF. DNA of the CDR3: TGTGCCAGCAGCTTTCGCCCAGGGGTGGGAGAGACCCAGTACTTC.

This chain uses TRBV5-1 with TRBJ2-7; D might be TRBD2 (5 bases). Germline CDR1 and CDR2: SGHRS and YFSETQ. The CDR3 totals 17 residues. Trimming left V 0 bases short and J 0 bases short, with 16 bases between. For the CDR3, the DNA is TGCGCCAGCAGCTTGGCCGGAGGAGGAAGGAGCTCCTACGAGCAGTACTTC. Its translation is CASSLAGGGRSSYEQYF.

The chain couples TRBV19 to TRBJ2-6, with D possibly being TRBD2 (6 bases). Germline V lookup: CDR1 LNHDA, CDR2 SQIVND (reference sequence). CDR3 length: 16 amino acids. V shed 6 bases and J shed 4 bases, with 16 bases lying between them. Here the CDR3 DNA reads TGTGCCAGTAGGGACGGCGGGGCGGCGGGGGCCAACGTCCTGACTTTC. It yields the protein CASRDGGAAGANVLTF. The variable domain in full, completed from reference TRBV19 and TRBJ2-6, reads DGGITQSPKYLFRKEGQNVTLSCEQNLNHDAMYWYRQDPGQGLRLIYYSQIVNDFQKGDIAEGYSVSREKKESFPLTVTSAQKNPTAFYLCASRDGGAAGANVLTFGAGSRLTVL.

V usage is TRBV24-1 and J usage is TRBJ2-7; 9 bases match TRBD1. V was clipped by 9 bases and J by 7 bases; unmatched bases: 9. The CDR3 has 13 residues. Germline V gives CDR1 KGHDR, CDR2 SFDVKD. The CDR3 loop reads CATSGTGLREQYF. CDR3 coding DNA: TGTGCCACCTCCGGGACAGGGCTTCGGGAGCAGTACTTC.

The chain has TRBV7-3 and TRBJ2-1, with a weak D call TRBD1 (5 bases). The CDR3 has 15 amino acids. Germline assignment: CDR1 SGHTA and CDR2 FQGTGA. Trimming stripped 2 bases from V and 6 bases from J, with 14 bases between. The CDR3 loop is CASSLLGQGSNEQFF. For the CDR3, the DNA is TGTGCCAGCAGCTTACTAGGTCAGGGCAGCAATGAGCAGTTCTTC.

The V gene is TRBV29-1, the J gene TRBJ1-2; D unclear. CDR1 is SQVTM, CDR2 ANQGSEA, per germline. CDR3 length equals 12 residues. Deletions cut 4 bases from V and 2 bases from J, with 8 bases between. The DNA for the CDR3 is TGCAGCGTTGCGGGTCCAAACTATGGCTACACCTTC. This codes for CSVAGPNYGYTF. Using reference TRBV29-1 and TRBJ1-2 for the parts outside the CDR3, the full variable domain is SAVISQKPSRDICQRGTSLTIQCQVDSQVTMMFWYRQQPGQSLTLIATANQGSEATYESGFVIDKFPISRPNLTFSTLTVSNMSPEDSSIYLCSVAGPNYGYTFGSGTRLTVV.

This clone came up a few times. The chain carries TRBV7-8 and TRBJ2-7; no reliable D call. CDR1 and CDR2 from the germline V gene are SGHVS and FQNEAQ. V lost 6 bases and J lost 0, with 12 bases in between. This CDR3 is built from 14 residues. This CDR3 is CASRGIGSSYEQYF. The CDR3 DNA reads as TGTGCCAGCAGAGGCATTGGCTCCTCCTACGAGCAGTACTTC.

This clone was seen only a few times. The rearrangement joins TRBV12-3 or TRBV12-4 to TRBJ2-3; D is unresolved. V lost 8 bases and J lost 0, with 9 bases in between. The CDR3 length is 13 residues. The CDR3 sequence: CASGILSTDTQYF. DNA for the CDR3: TGTGCCAGCGGGATTCTAAGCACAGATACGCAGTATTTT.

V usage is TRBV2 and J usage is TRBJ2-7; D is unresolved. The germline V and J ends were trimmed by 6 bases and 4 bases, with 16 bases remaining between them. Germline CDR1 and CDR2: SNHLY and FYNNEI. The CDR3 extends over 14 amino acids. The CDR3 DNA is TGTGCCAGCAGCCTTTCGACGCTGCGTTACGAGCAGTACTTC. Protein product: CASSLSTLRYEQYF.

The genes are TRBV5-1 and TRBJ1-2, with D unclear. CDR1 SGHRS and CDR2 YFSETQ come from the germline V gene. Trimming removed 5 bases from V and 4 bases from J, with 9 bases in between. The CDR3 length is 12 residues. The CDR3 region is CASSDDVYGYTF. The CDR3 nucleotides are TGCGCCAGCAGTGATGACGTCTATGGCTACACCTTC.

The J gene is TRBJ2-2, the V gene TRBV18; 10 bases are a match to TRBD1. This CDR3 contains 16 residues. V was clipped by 0 bases and J by 4 bases; unmatched bases: 2. Germline CDR1 is KGHSH and CDR2 is LQKENI. The CDR3 nucleotides are TGTGCCAGCTCACCACCGGGACAGGGGAGCACCGGGGAGCTGTTTTTT. It codes for CASSPPGQGSTGELFF.

The chain uses TRBV30 and TRBJ1-6; D is ambiguous. Germline CDR1 reads GTSNPN; CDR2 reads SVGIG (reference sequence). The V end lost 3 bases, the J end lost 8 bases, and 11 bases lay between the germline ends. The CDR3 is made up of 13 amino acids. The CDR3 nucleotides read TGTGCCTGGAGCCCCGGTTCGGATTCACCCCTCCACTTT. Its translation: CAWSPGSDSPLHF.

This clone was detected once. V gene TRBV4-1 combines with J gene TRBJ2-1, with 8 bases lining up with TRBD2. V gave up 5 bases and J gave up 5 bases; unmatched junction bases: 11. The CDR3 runs 16 residues. Looked up from germline, CDR1 is MGHRA and CDR2 is YSYEKL. CDR3 nucleotide sequence: TGCGCCAGCAGCTTACGGACTAGCCTGACAGACAATGAGCAGTTCTTC. Translated: CASSLRTSLTDNEQFF.

This chain joins TRBV2 and TRBJ1-5, with D unresolved. Germline CDR1 reads SNHLY; CDR2 reads FYNNEI. CDR3 length: 14 residues. V shed 4 bases and J shed 3 bases, with 10 bases lying between them. The CDR3 here is CASSGGSSNQPQHF. CDR3 DNA: TGTGCCAGCAGTGGAGGTAGCTCCAATCAGCCCCAGCATTTT.

The rearrangement links TRBV7-2 to TRBJ1-2; D call uncertain. This CDR3 is built from 14 residues. The germline V gene encodes CDR1 SGHTA and CDR2 FQGNSA. V was trimmed by 5 bases and J by 2 bases, leaving 12 bases between them. CDR3 protein: CASSPAGRNYGYTF. In DNA form, the CDR3 reads TGTGCCAGCAGCCCAGCGGGCAGGAACTATGGCTACACCTTC.

The chain couples TRBV7-2 to TRBJ1-3; a possible D gene is TRBD1 (5 bases). The CDR3 totals 18 residues. Germline CDR1 SGHTA, CDR2 FQGNSA. V was pared by 2 bases and J by 0 bases, with 17 bases between. CDR3 loop: CASSLRGGLISSGNTIYF. CDR3 DNA: TGTGCCAGCAGCTTAAGGGGTGGTCTTATTTCCTCTGGAAACACCATATATTTT.

The chain is built from TRBV5-1 and TRBJ2-7; 9 bases map to TRBD1. Germline assignment: CDR1 SGHRS and CDR2 YFSETQ. This CDR3 region has 13 residues. J gave up 6 bases and V 5 bases, and 6 bases lay outside the gene matches. The CDR3 DNA is TGCGCCAGCAGTTACACAGGGGGCGGCGAGCAGTACTTC. It specifies CASSYTGGGEQYF.

V usage is TRBV13 and J usage is TRBJ2-7, with D perhaps matching TRBD2 (5 bases). In germline, CDR1 is PRHDT, CDR2 FYEKMQ (reference sequence). V lost 5 bases to trimming and J lost 2 bases, with 16 bases between them. The CDR3 covers 15 residues. CDR3 nucleotide sequence: TGTGCCAGCAGCGTAACCCGGGGTAACGCCTACGAGCAGTACTTC. Encoded protein: CASSVTRGNAYEQYF.

The chain's CDR3 is CASSQDGGGTGSVTNEKLFF. In DNA form, the CDR3 reads TGCGCCAGCAGCCAAGATGGGGGTGGGACAGGGTCAGTAACTAATGAAAAACTGTTTTTT. This chain links TRBV4-1 with TRBJ1-4, with TRBD1 matching over 9 bases. The ends lost 0 bases at V and 1 base at J; junction bases unmatched: 12. Germline CDR1 reads MGHRA; CDR2 reads YSYEKL. CDR3 length equals 20 residues.

DNA for the CDR3: TGTGCCAGCAGCCAAGACCGGGACAGGGCTTTTTATGGCTACACCTTC. Its translation is CASSQDRDRAFYGYTF. The chain recombines TRBV4-2 with TRBJ1-2; 9 positions agree with TRBD1. The CDR3 is 16 residues long. V lost 0 bases, J lost 5 bases, and 7 bases stayed unmatched. The V gene's germline CDR1 is LGHNA and CDR2 YNFKEQ.

The chain carries TRBV6-5 and TRBJ2-1; 8 bases align to TRBD2. The V and J ends lost 6 bases and 3 bases, in that order; junction bases with no gene match: 7. Per the germline V gene, CDR1 is MNHEY and CDR2 is SVGAGI. The CDR3 consists of 15 residues. The CDR3 reads CASRTGTSYYNEQFF. The CDR3 DNA is TGTGCCAGCAGAACCGGGACTAGTTACTACAATGAGCAGTTCTTC.

This chain joins TRBV2 and TRBJ1-2; D not certain. From germline, CDR1 is SNHLY and CDR2 FYNNEI. The CDR3 totals 14 residues. The V end was cut by 6 bases, the J end by 6 bases, with 17 bases between. The CDR3: CASSERTAGNGYTF. The CDR3, as DNA: TGTGCCAGCAGCGAGAGGACGGCCGGAAATGGCTACACCTTC.

V is TRBV27 and J is TRBJ1-2; the D is unclear. The length of the CDR3 is 14 residues. V was pared by 4 bases and J by 2 bases, with 11 bases between. The germline V gene has CDR1 MNHEY and CDR2 SMNVEV (reference sequence). Here the CDR3 reads CASSSSTANYGYTF. DNA for the CDR3: TGTGCCAGCAGTTCGTCAACTGCGAACTATGGCTACACCTTC.

The gene calls are TRBV28 and TRBJ1-2, with 7 bases that match TRBD1. Germline V gene sequence: CDR1 MDHEN, CDR2 SYDVKM. There are 13 residues in the CDR3. J gave up 8 bases and V 8 bases, and 11 bases lay outside the gene matches. This CDR3 is CASVADRAGGYTF. CDR3 DNA sequence: TGTGCCAGCGTAGCAGACAGGGCTGGGGGCTACACCTTC.

This clone appeared a few times. The chain uses TRBV30 and TRBJ1-2; TRBD1 might be the D (5 bases). Per germline, CDR1 GTSNPN and CDR2 SVGIG (reference sequence). The ends were cut back, 0 bases at V and 8 bases at J, with 7 bases in the middle. The CDR3 consists of 11 residues. In nucleotides, the CDR3 is TGTGCCTGGAGTGTAGGGGAGGGCTACACCTTC. This sequence encodes CAWSVGEGYTF. The variable domain in full, completed from reference TRBV30 and TRBJ1-2, reads SQTIHQWPATLVQPVGSPLSLECTVEGTSNPNLYWYRQAAGRGLQLLFYSVGIGQISSEVPQNLSASRPQDRQFILSSKKLLLSDSGFYLCAWSVGEGYTFGSGTRLTVV.

The chain employs TRBV5-1 and TRBJ1-2; D call uncertain. Germline CDR1 SGHRS, CDR2 YFSETQ. This CDR3 comprises 13 residues. Trimming shortened V by 0 bases and J by 1 base, and 4 bases separated the two germline ends. The CDR3 loop reads CASSLGSNYGYTF. DNA for the CDR3: TGCGCCAGCAGCTTGGGCAGTAACTATGGCTACACCTTC.

The chain uses TRBV28 and TRBJ2-7; D gene ambiguous. With 6 bases removed from V and 0 bases from J, the gap between germline ends came to 9 bases. The germline V gene encodes CDR1 MDHEN and CDR2 SYDVKM. The length of the CDR3 is 13 residues. In nucleotides, the CDR3 is TGTGCCAGCAGATTAAAGAGCTCCTACGAGCAGTACTTC. Translation gives CASRLKSSYEQYF.

This chain joins TRBV9 and TRBJ2-7, with unresolved D. This CDR3 contains 14 residues. The germline V and J ends were trimmed by 4 bases and 0 bases, with 11 bases remaining between them. Germline V gene lookup returns CDR1 SGDLS and CDR2 YYNGEE. CDR3 DNA: TGTGCCAGCAGCCCCCGATGGAGCTCCTACGAGCAGTACTTC. This gives the protein CASSPRWSSYEQYF.